The T cell receptor (beta chain) under discussion was sequenced for a study of T cells after yellow fever vaccination. Study-level information: Fractions containing few cells were prepared with SMART-Seq v4 Ultra Low Input.

Germline lookup yields CDR1 LNHDA and CDR2 SQIVND (reference sequence). This CDR3 has 14 amino acids. Trimming cost V 6 bases and J 6 bases; bases outside gene matches: 7. This clonotype was counted only a few times. TCRdb used MiXCR to reprocess the 5' RACE reads, holding one entry per CDR3 protein. Counted here are 80,000 to 100,000 distinct CDR3 sequences, under 7% occurring once; the ten biggest clones make up about two fifths. This clonotype originated in a young man who received the YFV17D yellow fever vaccine. This chain uses TRBV19 with TRBJ2-3; TRBD1 matches at 9 bases. The sample in question was CD8+ T cells sorted from PBMCs, obtained 10 days after the yellow fever booster vaccination. The CDR3 DNA reads TGTGCCAGTAGCTTTGGGACAGGGCTGGATACGCAGTATTTT. Translated: CASSFGTGLDTQYF.